This TCR beta chain was recorded in a study of cytomegalovirus exposure and HLA in healthy donors. Study-wide points: TRBV6-2, TRBV6-3 and some other V segments were excluded as indistinguishable.

V was shortened by 3 bases and J by 2 bases, with 12 bases between the two germline ends. Looked up from germline, CDR1 is SGHRS and CDR2 is YFSETQ. This CDR3 region has 16 residues. This clone has a handful of counts. Antigen: not known. The donors comprised healthy bone marrow donors. Donors showed nominal health when sampled, although they likely had unrecorded immune exposures. Vbeta (60) and Jbeta (13) primers were used in the PCR. Clones were sequenced by immunoSEQ multiplex PCR, and TCRdb holds only the in-frame ones, with some missing. The data show about 130,000 clones, about 80% seen once. Sequenced material: PBMCs. The receptor's source is a man in his forties in good health and CMV-seropositive. The chain uses TRBV5-1 and TRBJ2-6; D is possibly TRBD2 (5 bases). The CDR3 reads CASSWAPGTGANVLTF. The CDR3 DNA reads TGCGCCAGCAGCTGGGCTCCGGGGACTGGGGCCAACGTCCTGACTTTC.